One and the same sample provided the 30 T cell receptor beta chains below, sequenced in a study of CD8+ T cells in alopecia areata. RNA was isolated and reverse transcribed to cDNA, the sequencing template. Sequencing used immunoSEQ multiplex PCR; TCRdb keeps in-frame clones, though not all of them. The table lists some 180,000 clones, about half of them singletons. Treatment here: oral pan-JAK inhibitor, 5-10 mg twice daily. The sample here was CD8+ T cells sorted from blood, taken at roughly week 53, from a patient treated with tofacitinib. All receptors come from a human donor with alopecia areata.

V usage is TRBV29-1 and J usage is TRBJ2-5, with a possible D match to TRBD1 (5 bases). Germline-derived CDR1 and CDR2 are SQVTM and ANQGSEA. The CDR3 is made up of 12 amino acids. Between the trimmed V and J ends, which lost 3 bases and 5 bases, there was a span of 10 bases. CDR3 protein: CSVEMAGETQYF. The CDR3 DNA follows: TGCAGCGTTGAGATGGCAGGGGAGACCCAGTACTTC. The full variable domain, completed using reference TRBV29-1 and TRBJ2-5, is SAVISQKPSRDICQRGTSLTIQCQVDSQVTMMFWYRQQPGQSLTLIATANQGSEATYESGFVIDKFPISRPNLTFSTLTVSNMSPEDSSIYLCSVEMAGETQYFGPGTRLLVL.

CDR3 region: CASSLDGIAPDTQYF. As DNA, the CDR3 is TGTGCCAGCAGCTTAGATGGAATAGCGCCAGATACGCAGTATTTT. The gene calls are TRBV11-2 and TRBJ2-3; TRBD2 might be the D (5 bases). Germline V gives CDR1 SGHAT, CDR2 FQNNGV. V was cut by 0 bases and J by 4 bases, with 11 bases left in between. This CDR3 spans 15 amino acids.

The V gene is TRBV2, the J gene TRBJ2-7, with no clear D. This CDR3 spans 13 amino acids. Germline V lookup: CDR1 SNHLY, CDR2 FYNNEI. V was pared by 7 bases and J by 3 bases, with 13 bases between. The CDR3 loop is CASMPTSDYEQYF. Written as DNA, the CDR3 is TGTGCCAGCATGCCTACTTCGGACTACGAGCAGTACTTC.

V and J are TRBV7-6 and TRBJ1-6, with TRBD1 matching 7 bases. Germline V CDR1 and CDR2: SGHVS, FNYEAQ. After removal of 5 bases from V and 0 bases from J, the junction contained 7 bases not matched to a gene. The CDR3 extends over 17 amino acids. The CDR3 region has the DNA TGTGCCAGCAGCGGGACAGAGGGGACCTCCTATAATTCACCCCTCCACTTT. It codes for CASSGTEGTSYNSPLHF.

Only a few counts were recorded for this clone. V is TRBV6-1 and J is TRBJ1-1; 9 positions agree with TRBD1. The CDR3 covers 12 residues. With 9 bases clipped from V and 11 bases from J, the junction kept 10 bases outside the gene matches. Germline lookup yields CDR1 MNHNS and CDR2 SASEGT. The DNA for the CDR3 is TGTGCCAGTATTACAGGGGGCCGGCGGGCTTTCTTT. Its protein product is CASITGGRRAFF.

The chain couples TRBV28 to TRBJ2-2; D is unresolved. With 4 bases removed from V and 0 bases from J, the gap between germline ends came to 9 bases. The length of the CDR3 is 15 residues. The V gene's germline CDR1 is MDHEN and CDR2 SYDVKM. CDR3 protein: CASSSGTSNTGELFF. The CDR3 region has the DNA TGTGCCAGCAGTTCGGGCACCTCGAACACCGGGGAGCTGTTTTTT. Variable domain in full (rest from reference TRBV28 and TRBJ2-2): DVKVTQSSRYLVKRTGEKVFLECVQDMDHENMFWYRQDPGLGLRLIYFSYDVKMKEKGDIPEGYSVSREKKERFSLILESASTNQTSMYLCASSSGTSNTGELFFGEGSRLTVL.

The gene calls are TRBV30 and TRBJ1-3, with D perhaps TRBD1 (6 bases). CDR1 and CDR2 (germline): GTSNPN, SVGIG (reference sequence). V was shortened by 4 bases and J by 0 bases, with 7 bases between the two germline ends. This CDR3 is built from 13 residues. The CDR3 protein is CAWTGDSGNTIYF. CDR3 nucleotides: TGTGCCTGGACAGGGGACTCTGGAAACACCATATATTTT.

In its sample, this clone was seen a few times. This chain links TRBV5-1 with TRBJ2-1; 14 bases map to TRBD2. V was clipped by 0 bases and J by 4 bases; unmatched bases: 0. CDR1 is SGHRS, CDR2 YFSETQ, per germline. The CDR3 spans 16 residues. CDR3 sequence reads: CASSLGTSGGYNEQFF. The CDR3, as DNA: TGCGCCAGCAGCTTGGGGACTAGCGGGGGGTACAATGAGCAGTTCTTC.

The chain combines TRBV30 with TRBJ2-7, with D possibly being TRBD1 or TRBD2 (5 bases each). CDR1 GTSNPN and CDR2 SVGIG come from the germline V gene (reference sequence). Trimming stripped 0 bases from V and 3 bases from J, with 15 bases between. This CDR3 is 15 amino acids long. CDR3 nucleotides: TGTGCCTGGAGTGTACGTGGGGACGGAAGCTACGAGCAGTACTTC. Translating it yields CAWSVRGDGSYEQYF.

This clone was recorded at least ten times. The chain employs TRBV5-6 and TRBJ1-2, with D unresolved. The V gene lost 1 base and the J gene lost 8 bases, with 15 bases spanning the gap. The germline V gene has CDR1 SGHDT and CDR2 YYEEEE. The CDR3 extends over 14 amino acids. The CDR3 spells CASSLSALRRGYTF. The CDR3 DNA is TGTGCCAGCAGCTTGTCGGCATTGAGACGCGGCTACACCTTC.

This clone was picked up a small number of times. The chain is built from TRBV9 and TRBJ2-7; 9 nucleotides line up with TRBD1. V lost 3 bases to trimming and J lost 6 bases; unmatched junction nucleotides: 4. CDR1 SGDLS and CDR2 YYNGEE come from the germline V gene. This CDR3 contains 13 residues. The CDR3 here is CASSEGTGIEQYF. The CDR3 DNA reads as TGTGCCAGCAGCGAGGGGACAGGGATCGAGCAGTACTTC.

The genes are TRBV5-1 and TRBJ2-7, with 10 bases fitting TRBD1. V shed 4 bases and J 6 bases; nucleotides not matched to a gene: 7. This CDR3 contains 14 residues. Germline V gene lookup returns CDR1 SGHRS and CDR2 YFSETQ. CDR3 sequence: CASSAGTGAGEQYF. The CDR3 region has the DNA TGCGCCAGCAGCGCCGGGACAGGGGCTGGCGAGCAGTACTTC.

The CDR3 is CASSYTGGQPQHF. Written as DNA, the CDR3 is TGTGCCAGCAGTTACACAGGGGGTCAGCCCCAGCATTTT. V and J are TRBV27 and TRBJ1-5, with TRBD1 identical over 8 bases. V gave up 4 bases and J gave up 6 bases; unmatched junction bases: 2. This CDR3 is built from 13 residues. Germline CDR1 MNHEY, CDR2 SMNVEV (reference sequence).

V and J are TRBV14 and TRBJ2-5, with 13 bases matching TRBD2. After removal of 5 bases from V and 4 bases from J, the junction contained 4 bases not matched to a gene. This CDR3 is built from 15 residues. Germline lookup yields CDR1 SGHDN and CDR2 FVKESK. CDR3 nucleotide sequence: TGTGCCAGCAGCTGGACTAGCGGGGGTTCAGAGACCCAGTACTTC. Its translation: CASSWTSGGSETQYF.

The chain couples TRBV6-1 to TRBJ2-5; 7 bases are shared with TRBD1. The CDR3 runs to 17 residues. V shed 2 bases, J shed 3 bases, and the junction held 12 bases outside the gene matches. Germline V gene data show CDR1 as MNHNS and CDR2 as SASEGT. CDR3: CASSESGPGGLEETQYF. As DNA, the CDR3 is TGTGCCAGCAGTGAATCTGGGCCAGGGGGTTTGGAAGAGACCCAGTACTTC.

The V call is TRBV14, the J call TRBJ2-3; D assignment may be TRBD1 or TRBD2 (5 bases each). In germline, CDR1 is SGHDN, CDR2 FVKESK. Trimming left V 4 bases short and J 7 bases short, with 24 bases between. The CDR3 sequence is 17 residues long. In DNA form, the CDR3 reads TGTGCCAGCAGCCTTTTCCAAGGGACGCCCCAAGGGAATACGCAGTATTTT. Residues: CASSLFQGTPQGNTQYF.

On this clone itself: The sample holds other DNA sequences that translate to the same CDR3. This chain joins TRBV27 and TRBJ1-5; unclear D gene. V was trimmed by 1 base and J by 6 bases, leaving 4 bases between them. The CDR3 loop spans 12 amino acids. Germline lookup yields CDR1 MNHEY and CDR2 SMNVEV (reference sequence). The CDR3 protein is CASSLLGQPQHF. The CDR3 DNA reads TGTGCCAGCAGTTTATTAGGTCAGCCCCAGCATTTT.

This clone showed up just a few times. CDR3 sequence reads: CASSNQGANVLTF. The CDR3 coding sequence is TGTGCCAGTAGTAACCAAGGGGCCAACGTCCTGACTTTC. The chain carries TRBV19 and TRBJ2-6, with D unresolved. This CDR3 is built from 13 residues. Trimming cost V 4 bases and J 4 bases, with 5 bases left between them. Per germline, CDR1 LNHDA and CDR2 SQIVND (reference sequence).

The genes are TRBV29-1 and TRBJ2-7; maybe TRBD2 (6 bases). Germline CDR1 is SQVTM and CDR2 is ANQGSEA. Trimming took 3 bases from V and 3 from J, leaving 12 bases between them. The CDR3 sequence is 13 residues long. The CDR3 protein is CSVDGGDVYEQYF. The CDR3, as DNA: TGCAGCGTTGATGGCGGGGACGTCTACGAGCAGTACTTC.

This clone was detected only once. The J gene is TRBJ2-5, the V gene TRBV27; D is uncertain. The CDR3 is 13 residues long. Germline V gene lookup returns CDR1 MNHEY and CDR2 SMNVEV (reference sequence). Trimming stripped 6 bases from V and 11 bases from J, with 19 bases between. Here the CDR3 DNA reads TGTGCCAGCAGCCCTAATTTGGTGAGAGAGCAGTACTTC. It encodes CASSPNLVREQYF.

The V call is TRBV29-1, the J call TRBJ2-7; maybe TRBD2 (6 bases). Germline CDR1 is SQVTM and CDR2 is ANQGSEA. V lost 3 bases to trimming and J lost 5 bases, with 17 bases between them. The CDR3 contains 14 residues. CDR3 nucleotides: TGCAGCGTTGAGGGACTCTTGGGGGGTAACGAGCAGTACTTC. Translation: CSVEGLLGGNEQYF.

A few counts support this clone. The V gene is TRBV5-1, the J gene TRBJ2-4; either TRBD1 or TRBD2 may supply D (5 bases each). The germline V and J ends were trimmed by 8 bases and 2 bases, with 8 bases remaining between them. Germline CDR1 SGHRS, CDR2 YFSETQ. The length of the CDR3 is 12 residues. The CDR3 DNA is TGCGCCAGTCAGGGACCCAAAAACATTCAGTACTTC. Residues: CASQGPKNIQYF.

This chain joins TRBV29-1 and TRBJ1-1; D possibly corresponds to TRBD1 (5 bases). Trimming took off 2 bases at V and 1 base at J, with 11 bases between the two ends. Looked up from germline, CDR1 is SQVTM and CDR2 is ANQGSEA. CDR3 length: 14 amino acids. This CDR3 is CSVELGRTNTEAFF. The CDR3 nucleotides read TGCAGCGTTGAACTGGGGCGGACGAACACTGAAGCTTTCTTT.

V and J are TRBV29-1 and TRBJ1-1, with D uncertain. The CDR3 consists of 12 residues. The germline V and J ends were trimmed by 6 bases and 0 bases, with 8 bases remaining between them. The germline V gene encodes CDR1 SQVTM and CDR2 ANQGSEA. CDR3: CSVASLNTEAFF. The DNA for the CDR3 is TGCAGCGTGGCTAGCCTGAACACTGAAGCTTTCTTT. The variable domain in full, with the rest retrieved from reference TRBV29-1 and TRBJ1-1, is SAVISQKPSRDICQRGTSLTIQCQVDSQVTMMFWYRQQPGQSLTLIATANQGSEATYESGFVIDKFPISRPNLTFSTLTVSNMSPEDSSIYLCSVASLNTEAFFGQGTRLTVV.

The V gene is TRBV7-9, the J gene TRBJ1-2; 9 bases fit TRBD1. J gave up 7 bases and V 4 bases, and 16 bases lay outside the gene matches. The CDR3 is 17 amino acids. CDR1 and CDR2 (germline): SEHNR, FQNEAQ (reference sequence). CDR3 in amino acids: CASSSRDRDVWNIGYTF. In DNA, the CDR3 is TGTGCCAGCAGCTCGAGGGACAGGGACGTTTGGAATATTGGCTACACCTTC.

The CDR3 spells CSVVGLSSYNEQFF. The CDR3 DNA sequence: TGCAGCGTTGTAGGGCTGAGCTCCTACAATGAGCAGTTCTTC. J is TRBJ2-1 and V is TRBV29-1; no definite D call. V was trimmed by 4 bases and J by 0 bases, leaving 10 bases between them. Germline V gene sequence: CDR1 SQVTM, CDR2 ANQGSEA. This CDR3 is 14 amino acids long.

CDR3 coding DNA: TGCAGCGTTGAAGGCCTTCCCGGGAGGCTGAACACTGAAGCTTTCTTT. Translation gives CSVEGLPGRLNTEAFF. The chain combines TRBV29-1 with TRBJ1-1, with D uncertain. V dropped 1 base and J dropped 0 bases, with 15 bases sitting between them. The germline CDR1 and CDR2 sequences are SQVTM and ANQGSEA. The CDR3 length is 16 residues.

The chain couples TRBV6-5 to TRBJ1-2, with 8 bases fitting TRBD1. From germline, CDR1 is MNHEY and CDR2 SVGAGI. This CDR3 is built from 15 residues. Trimming cost V 1 base and J 3 bases; bases outside gene matches: 4. For the CDR3, the DNA is TGTGCCAGCAGTTACTTGGACAGGGAAGACTATGGCTACACCTTC. This translates into CASSYLDREDYGYTF.

V usage is TRBV29-1 and J usage is TRBJ1-6, with D tentatively TRBD1 (5 bases). In germline, CDR1 is SQVTM, CDR2 ANQGSEA. This CDR3 contains 14 residues. Trimming left V 7 bases short and J 4 bases short, with 14 bases between. CDR3 amino acids: CSASMGDYNSPLHF. CDR3 in DNA: TGCAGCGCCTCAATGGGGGATTATAATTCACCCCTCCACTTT.

The chain carries TRBV30 and TRBJ1-1, with D unresolved. CDR3 size: 12 residues. The V and J ends lost 2 bases and 4 bases respectively, with 8 bases between them. Germline CDR1 reads GTSNPN; CDR2 reads SVGIG (reference sequence). The CDR3 DNA reads as TGTGCCTGGAGTCAACCTACCACTGAAGCTTTCTTT. It specifies CAWSQPTTEAFF.